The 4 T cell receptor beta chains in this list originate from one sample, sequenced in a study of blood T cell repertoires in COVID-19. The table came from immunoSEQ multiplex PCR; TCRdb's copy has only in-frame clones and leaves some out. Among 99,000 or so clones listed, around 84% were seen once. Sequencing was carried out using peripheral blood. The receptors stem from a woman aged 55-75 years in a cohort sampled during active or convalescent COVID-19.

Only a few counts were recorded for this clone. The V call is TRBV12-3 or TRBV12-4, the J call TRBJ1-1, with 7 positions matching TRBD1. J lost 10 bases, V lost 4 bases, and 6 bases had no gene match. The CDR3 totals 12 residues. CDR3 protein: CASSSTGRRAFF. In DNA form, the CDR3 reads TGTGCCAGCAGTTCGACAGGGAGGAGAGCTTTCTTT.

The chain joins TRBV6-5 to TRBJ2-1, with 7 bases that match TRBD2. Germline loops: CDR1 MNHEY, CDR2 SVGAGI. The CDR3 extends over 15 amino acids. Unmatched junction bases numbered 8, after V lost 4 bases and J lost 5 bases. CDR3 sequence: CASSLGGSIDNEQFF. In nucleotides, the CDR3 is TGTGCCAGCAGTTTAGGCGGGAGCATAGACAATGAGCAGTTCTTC.

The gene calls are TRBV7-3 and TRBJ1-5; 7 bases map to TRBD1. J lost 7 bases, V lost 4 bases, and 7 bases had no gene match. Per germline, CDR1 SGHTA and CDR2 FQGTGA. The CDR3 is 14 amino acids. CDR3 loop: CASSSSRGAQPQHF. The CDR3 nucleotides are TGTGCCAGCAGCTCCAGCAGGGGGGCCCAGCCCCAGCATTTT.

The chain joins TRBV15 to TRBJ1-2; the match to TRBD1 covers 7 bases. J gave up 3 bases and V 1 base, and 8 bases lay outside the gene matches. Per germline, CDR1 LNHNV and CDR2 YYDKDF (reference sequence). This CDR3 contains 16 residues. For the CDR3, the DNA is TGTGCCACCAGCAGAGGCTCAGGGGGATCGGACTATGGCTACACCTTC. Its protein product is CATSRGSGGSDYGYTF.